The 4 T cell receptor beta chains below were found in one sample sequenced in a study of beta chain features in type 1 diabetes. Whole-study findings and limits: Shortening of TCRB CDR3s, moderate but significant, appeared in all four CD4+ subsets of Type 1 diabetes patients.

Expressed TCRB transcripts were sequenced because the isolated RNA had all been reverse transcribed beforehand. Some clones are missing from TCRdb's copy, which holds only in-frame ones; the method was immunoSEQ multiplex PCR. The table records around 600,000 clones, around an eighth of them present only once. The antigens of these receptors remain unknown. Sequenced input: naive CD4+ T cells from blood. These receptor sequences come from a man under 40 with type 1 diabetes.

This clone was counted a few times. The J gene is TRBJ2-1, the V gene TRBV18; 7 bases line up with TRBD1. Germline V lookup: CDR1 KGHSH, CDR2 LQKENI. The CDR3 extends over 15 amino acids. V trimming: 3 bases; J trimming: 3 bases; junction bases outside the gene matches: 5. CDR3 bases: TGTGCCAGCTCACCGGGACAGAGTTACTACAATGAGCAGTTCTTC. It translates to CASSPGQSYYNEQFF. Full variable domain (rest looked up from reference TRBV18 and TRBJ2-1): NAGVMQNPRHLVRRRGQEARLRCSPMKGHSHVYWYRQLPEEGLKFMVYLQKENIIDESGMPKERFSAEFPKEGPSILRIQQVVRGDSAAYFCASSPGQSYYNEQFFGPGTRLTVL.

This clone was recorded a few times. The V and J genes are TRBV11-2 and TRBJ1-4, with 8 nucleotides matching TRBD1. The CDR3 length is 16 residues. Germline V gives CDR1 SGHAT, CDR2 FQNNGV. V shed 5 bases, J shed 6 bases, and the junction held 11 bases outside the gene matches. CDR3 nucleotide sequence: TGTGCCAGCAGCAGATCAGGACAGGGAGGAGATGAAAAACTGTTTTTT. Its protein is CASSRSGQGGDEKLFF.

The chain employs TRBV6-5 and TRBJ2-3; D is ambiguous. The length of the CDR3 is 12 residues. V lost 6 bases and J lost 4, with 8 bases in between. CDR1 and CDR2 (germline): MNHEY, SVGAGI. The CDR3 DNA sequence: TGTGCCAGCAGAGAGCGAGCAGATACGCAGTATTTT. Translation gives CASRERADTQYF.

This clone was picked up a small number of times. J is TRBJ2-7 and V is TRBV7-9; D unresolved. The CDR3 is 14 amino acids. Germline V gene sequence: CDR1 SEHNR, CDR2 FQNEAQ (reference sequence). V lost 3 bases and J lost 1, with 10 bases in between. The CDR3 coding sequence is TGTGCCAGCAGCTTGAGTATGGTTTCCTACGAGCAGTACTTC. This translates into CASSLSMVSYEQYF.